The 24 T cell receptor beta chains given below trace back to one sample, sequenced in a study of blood T cell repertoires in COVID-19. TCRdb keeps only in-frame clones here, not all; method: immunoSEQ multiplex PCR. The table lists about 69,000 clones, more than 75% of them singletons, with more than 45% in the top ten. The sequenced material came from peripheral blood. The source is a human donor in a cohort sampled during active COVID-19.

The chain joins TRBV5-1 to TRBJ1-2, with 9 bases aligning to TRBD1. The CDR3 extends over 14 amino acids. Losses at the gene ends were 4 bases for V and 3 bases for J; bases not matched to a gene: 4. CDR1 and CDR2 from the germline V gene are SGHRS and YFSETQ. CDR3 in DNA: TGCGCCAGCAGCGCCGGGACAGGGCACTATGGCTACACCTTC. It encodes CASSAGTGHYGYTF. The full variable domain, with the rest looked up from reference TRBV5-1 and TRBJ1-2, is KAGVTQTPRYLIKTRGQQVTLSCSPISGHRSVSWYQQTPGQGLQFLFEYFSETQRNKGNFPGRFSGRQFSNSRSEMNVSTLELGDSALYLCASSAGTGHYGYTFGSGTRLTVV.

V is TRBV18 and J is TRBJ2-7; D is possibly TRBD2 (6 bases). V shed 1 base and J shed 5 bases, with 24 bases lying between them. CDR1 KGHSH and CDR2 LQKENI come from the germline V gene. The CDR3 has 18 amino acids. The CDR3 DNA is TGTGCCAGCTCACCACACCTACGGGGGTTGACCCTTGACAACGAGCAGTACTTC. Protein: CASSPHLRGLTLDNEQYF.

The chain links TRBV6-5 to TRBJ1-1; D possibly corresponds to TRBD1 (5 bases). Germline CDR1 is MNHEY and CDR2 is SVGAGI. V was shortened by 3 bases and J by 4 bases, with 15 bases between the two germline ends. This CDR3 has 15 amino acids. CDR3 sequence (DNA): TGTGCCAGCAGTTATAGTCAGCAGGGTAGCACTGAAGCTTTCTTT. Its translation: CASSYSQQGSTEAFF.

The rearrangement links TRBV14 to TRBJ1-6; weak D call: TRBD1 (5 bases). The germline V gene encodes CDR1 SGHDN and CDR2 FVKESK. V shed 4 bases and J shed 6 bases, with 10 bases lying between them. The CDR3 extends over 14 amino acids. For the CDR3, the DNA is TGTGCCAGCAGCCCGGGACTGCTTAATTCACCCCTCCACTTT. Encoded protein: CASSPGLLNSPLHF.

The V and J genes are TRBV27 and TRBJ2-7, with 7 bases matching TRBD1. Germline CDR1 reads MNHEY; CDR2 reads SMNVEV (reference sequence). The CDR3 is 15 residues long. V shed 0 bases and J 2 bases; nucleotides not matched to a gene: 4. The CDR3 protein is CASSLSGQNPYEQYF. The CDR3 nucleotides are TGTGCCAGCAGTTTATCGGGACAGAACCCCTACGAGCAGTACTTC.

The chain combines TRBV6-5 with TRBJ1-1, with D possibly being TRBD1 (5 bases). Germline V gives CDR1 MNHEY, CDR2 SVGAGI. There are 15 residues in the CDR3. The germline V and J ends were trimmed by 8 bases and 4 bases, with 20 bases remaining between them. The DNA of the CDR3 is TGTGCCAGCGTGCCAGGGATTGGTCCGGGCACTGAAGCTTTCTTT. This encodes CASVPGIGPGTEAFF.

This clone was counted only a few times. The chain links TRBV6-5 to TRBJ1-1; weak D call: TRBD1 (6 bases). The germline V gene encodes CDR1 MNHEY and CDR2 SVGAGI. V was shortened by 4 bases and J by 12 bases, with 21 bases between the two germline ends. The CDR3 has 14 residues. DNA of the CDR3: TGTGCCAGCAGTTTACCAAGCCTACAGGGAGATTCTTTCTTT. Protein product: CASSLPSLQGDSFF.

The V and J genes are TRBV5-1 and TRBJ1-1, with D unresolved. V lost 4 bases, J lost 4 bases, and 17 bases lay in between. The CDR3 spans 15 residues. CDR1 SGHRS and CDR2 YFSETQ come from the germline V gene. The CDR3 DNA sequence: TGCGCCAGCAGCCGCTCGGGAATGGAGGGCACTGAAGCTTTCTTT. Encoded protein: CASSRSGMEGTEAFF.

This clone was detected a few times. The chain has TRBV6-4 and TRBJ2-3; D is undetermined. Germline V gene lookup returns CDR1 MRHNA and CDR2 SNTAGT. There are 13 residues in the CDR3. Trimming left V 0 bases short and J 3 bases short, with 4 bases between. The CDR3 coding sequence is TGTGCCAGCAGTGACTCTGCGACAGATACGCAGTATTTT. Its protein product is CASSDSATDTQYF.

This chain uses TRBV5-8 with TRBJ1-2; D may be TRBD1 (5 bases). This CDR3 is 18 amino acids long. With 3 bases removed from V and 7 bases from J, the gap between germline ends came to 28 bases. Germline V CDR1 and CDR2: SGHTS, YDEGEE. CDR3 amino acids: CASSSGLSNQGTQSGYTF. As DNA, the CDR3 is TGTGCCAGCAGCTCCGGTTTGTCGAACCAGGGTACCCAATCTGGCTACACCTTC.

The rearrangement joins TRBV24-1 to TRBJ2-5; 8 bases are shared with TRBD1. Germline V gene sequence: CDR1 KGHDR, CDR2 SFDVKD. Trimming at V came to 4 bases and at J to 1 base, leaving 7 bases not matched to a gene. This CDR3 has 16 residues. The chain's CDR3 is CATSDVTGAIQETQYF. The DNA of the CDR3 is TGTGCCACCAGTGACGTGACAGGGGCCATCCAAGAGACCCAGTACTTC.

V and J are TRBV18 and TRBJ1-6, with 10 nucleotides matching TRBD1. V was pared by 3 bases and J by 7 bases, with 3 bases of the junction left unmatched. CDR3 length: 15 amino acids. Germline V gives CDR1 KGHSH, CDR2 LQKENI. CDR3 nucleotides: TGTGCCAGCTCACCCCTGGGACAGGGGAATTCACCCCTCCACTTT. The encoded protein is CASSPLGQGNSPLHF.

The J gene is TRBJ1-6, the V gene TRBV3-1 (or the pseudogene TRBV3-2); a weak D match, TRBD1 (5 bases). The CDR3 has 15 amino acids. Germline V gene data show CDR1 as LGHDT and CDR2 as YNNKEL (reference sequence). The V gene lost 0 bases and the J gene lost 6 bases, with 9 bases spanning the gap. CDR3 residues: CASSQEGQGNSPLHF. CDR3 nucleotide sequence: TGTGCCAGCAGCCAAGAGGGCCAGGGTAATTCACCCCTCCACTTT.

In its sample, this clone was seen once. V is TRBV5-1 and J is TRBJ2-3; weak D call: TRBD2 (7 bases). Trimming shortened V by 3 bases and J by 2 bases, and 10 bases separated the two germline ends. The germline V gene encodes CDR1 SGHRS and CDR2 YFSETQ. The CDR3 length is 14 residues. CDR3: CASSWGGSTDTQYF. The CDR3 coding sequence is TGCGCCAGCAGCTGGGGGGGCTCCACAGATACGCAGTATTTT.

The V gene is TRBV7-8, the J gene TRBJ1-1; 11 bases are shared with TRBD1. The germline gives CDR1 SGHVS, CDR2 FQNEAQ. The CDR3 is made up of 19 amino acids. V lost 5 bases and J lost 6; bases outside the gene matches: 20. CDR3 nucleotide sequence: TGTGCCAGCAGCATTAGGACAGGGGGCGCGTCGGAAGGTAGGGCTGAAGCTTTCTTT. This codes for CASSIRTGGASEGRAEAFF.

This chain uses TRBV3-1 (or the pseudogene TRBV3-2) with TRBJ2-5, with 11 bases that match TRBD1. The CDR3 spans 13 residues. CDR1 LGHDT and CDR2 YNNKEL come from the germline V gene (reference sequence). Unmatched junction bases numbered 3, after V lost 9 bases and J lost 3 bases. The CDR3 DNA sequence: TGTGCCAGTCGGACAGGGGGCAAAGAGACCCAGTACTTC. Its translation is CASRTGGKETQYF.

The genes are TRBV13 and TRBJ2-7; the match to TRBD2 covers 9 bases. This CDR3 has 16 amino acids. CDR1 and CDR2 (germline): PRHDT, FYEKMQ (reference sequence). The V gene end was trimmed by 5 bases and the J gene end by 4 bases; junction bases not matched to a gene: 12. CDR3 loop: CASSRGVAGVGYEQYF. The CDR3, as DNA: TGTGCCAGCAGCCGAGGGGTAGCGGGAGTAGGGTACGAGCAGTACTTC.

The chain employs TRBV6-5 and TRBJ2-5, with 9 bases aligning to TRBD1. The J segment lost 4 bases and the V segment lost 6 bases, leaving 9 bases of the junction unmatched. CDR1 is MNHEY and CDR2 is SVGAGI in the germline V gene. The CDR3 runs to 15 residues. Here the CDR3 DNA reads TGTGCCAGCAGGACCGGGACAGGGAAGATAGAGACCCAGTACTTC. Amino acid sequence: CASRTGTGKIETQYF.

J is TRBJ1-1 and V is TRBV24-1; 7 bases fit TRBD1. The CDR3 contains 16 residues. Germline trimming cut 0 bases from V and 5 bases from J; bases unmatched to any gene: 8. The germline CDR1 and CDR2 sequences are KGHDR and SFDVKD. The DNA of the CDR3 is TGTGCCACCAGTGATTTGGAACTGGACAGGAGGACTGAAGCTTTCTTT. Translating gives CATSDLELDRRTEAFF.

The J gene is TRBJ2-2, the V gene TRBV4-2; 9 positions agree with TRBD2. V gave up 5 bases and J gave up 2 bases; unmatched junction bases: 12. The CDR3 consists of 18 residues. The germline V gene has CDR1 LGHNA and CDR2 YNFKEQ. Here the CDR3 reads CASSTPAGGLANTGELFF. The DNA of the CDR3 is TGTGCCAGCAGCACCCCCGCCGGGGGACTAGCCAACACCGGGGAGCTGTTTTTT.

V is TRBV6-5 and J is TRBJ2-7; 8 bases match TRBD1. CDR1 and CDR2 from the germline V gene are MNHEY and SVGAGI. The junction had 3 bases not matched to a gene; V was cut back by 6 bases and J by 2 bases. This CDR3 comprises 13 residues. Here the CDR3 reads CASSRTGPYEQYF. The CDR3 DNA sequence: TGTGCCAGCAGCCGGACAGGGCCCTACGAGCAGTACTTC.

The V and J genes are TRBV19 and TRBJ1-2; no definite D call. CDR1 and CDR2 (germline): LNHDA, SQIVND (reference sequence). CDR3 length equals 14 residues. Trimming took 3 bases from V and 2 from J, leaving 10 bases between them. CDR3 protein: CASSMSPGNYGYTF. The CDR3, as DNA: TGTGCCAGTAGTATGTCGCCAGGAAACTATGGCTACACCTTC.

The rearrangement joins TRBV19 to TRBJ2-5; D uncertain. The V gene lost 5 bases and the J gene lost 2 bases, with 18 bases spanning the gap. The V gene's germline CDR1 is LNHDA and CDR2 SQIVND (reference sequence). This CDR3 has 16 residues. The CDR3 spells CASSPRPRQDQETQYF. The CDR3 coding sequence is TGTGCCAGTAGTCCCCGGCCTCGGCAGGATCAAGAGACCCAGTACTTC.

V usage is TRBV27 and J usage is TRBJ1-4, with unresolved D. Trimming left V 5 bases short and J 4 bases short, with 11 bases between. In germline, CDR1 is MNHEY, CDR2 SMNVEV (reference sequence). The CDR3 length is 14 residues. The DNA for the CDR3 is TGTGCCAGCAGTCGAACAGACAATAATGAAAAACTGTTTTTT. As protein: CASSRTDNNEKLFF.